This T cell receptor beta chain came from a study of blood T cells in healthy people across ages. Trimming took 6 bases from V and 3 from J; bases not matched to a gene: 12. CDR3 length: 16 amino acids. Germline lookup yields CDR1 MNHEY and CDR2 SVGAGI. Primed by a sample-barcoded 5' primer and a J-beta primer mix, a second PCR proceeded for 7 to 11 cycles. TCRdb analysed the 5' RACE reads with MiXCR anew, one entry per CDR3 protein. The data hold 720,000 or so distinct CDR3 sequences, with over 40% observed a single time. The chain joins TRBV6-5 to TRBJ2-3; 7 nucleotides line up with TRBD2. The specimen sequenced was blood. The sequence came from a man older than 75 in good health. CDR3 nucleotide sequence: TGTGCCAGCAGCTCTTCCGGGACTATCGGGACAGATACGCAGTATTTT. It translates to CASSSSGTIGTDTQYF.